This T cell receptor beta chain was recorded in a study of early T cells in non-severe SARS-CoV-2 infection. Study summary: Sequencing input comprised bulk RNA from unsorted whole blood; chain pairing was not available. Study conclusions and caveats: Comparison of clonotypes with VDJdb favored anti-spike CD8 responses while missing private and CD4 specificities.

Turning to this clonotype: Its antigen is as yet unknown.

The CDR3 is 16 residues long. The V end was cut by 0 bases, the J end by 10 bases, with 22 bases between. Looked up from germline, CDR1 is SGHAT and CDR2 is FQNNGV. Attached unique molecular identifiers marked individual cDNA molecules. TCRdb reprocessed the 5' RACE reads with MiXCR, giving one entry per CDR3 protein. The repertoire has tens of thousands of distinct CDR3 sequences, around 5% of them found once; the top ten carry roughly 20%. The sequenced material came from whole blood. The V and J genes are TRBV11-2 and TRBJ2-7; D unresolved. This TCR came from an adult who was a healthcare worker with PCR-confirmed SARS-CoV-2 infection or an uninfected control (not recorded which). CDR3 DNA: TGTGCCAGCAGCTTAGATCGCCGGGCCTACGTTTTCGGACAGTACTTC. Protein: CASSLDRRAYVFGQYF.